The clone carrying this TCR beta chain was counted ten times or more. What it binds is unknown. Amplified TCR beta CDR3 regions came from RNA transcripts. The TCR CDR3 was amplified in a first-round RT-PCR using the HTBI primer set. TCRdb independently ran MiXCR on the multiplex PCR reads; one entry per CDR3 protein. The sample carries around 280,000 distinct CDR3 sequences, roughly 14% recorded once. These data come from a study of T cells in Graves' hyperthyroidism and ophthalmopathy. Turning to the study itself: Peripheral blood collection took place at initial diagnosis, before any treatment. Study findings and constraints: In blood, most of the thyroid clonotypes expanded above 0.001 were also present. A model of 13 V-J features distinguished ophthalmopathy from stable hyperthyroidism.

Trimming at V came to 5 bases and at J to 4 bases, leaving 7 bases not matched to a gene. This CDR3 contains 14 residues. Germline CDR1 and CDR2: SEHNR and FQNEAQ (reference sequence). Sequenced: blood. V usage is TRBV7-9 and J usage is TRBJ2-7; 8 nucleotides match TRBD2. The clonotype was recovered from a woman in her 30s with Graves' hyperthyroidism that later progressed to Graves' ophthalmopathy. The CDR3 is CASSKSGSGYEQYF. CDR3 coding DNA: TGTGCCAGCAGCAAAAGCGGGAGTGGATACGAGCAGTACTTC.